This record looks at one T cell receptor beta chain sequence and its context. Its matching antigen is unknown. The data were obtained in a study of T cells expressing NK-cell markers. Study overall: HCMV seropositivity characterized most of the eight sequenced donors, and seronegativity one. Overall study results and limits: About six donors carried dominant NKG2C+ clonotypes that made up about 1.0-7.5% of their CD8+ T cells. Whether expanded NKG2C+ T cell clones were HCMV-specific remained unclear.

The germline V gene encodes CDR1 SGHKS and CDR2 YYEKEE (reference sequence). CDR3 length equals 16 residues. UMI-tagged 5'RACE template switching yielded the TCR beta cDNA. TCRdb reprocessed the 5' RACE reads; each CDR3 protein has one entry and no DNA is given. The data show 130,000 to 150,000 distinct CDR3 sequences, and the top ten clones hold around 10%. Specimen: blood T cells: a sorted CD56 or NKG2C T cell subset, CD4+ or CD8+ T cells, or bulk PBMC T cells (not recorded which). This chain joins TRBV5-5 and TRBJ2-5; TCRdb picks TRBD2, but there is no DNA to check that call. The clonotype comes from a man aged 18 to 29 in good health. CDR3 protein: CASSWGLAVYQETQYF.